This TCR beta chain was recovered during a study of blood T cell repertoires in COVID-19. Produced via immunoSEQ multiplex PCR; TCRdb's table is partial and in-frame only. In the table there are hundreds of thousands of clones, around 90% of which are singletons. Germline CDR1 LNHNV, CDR2 YYDKDF (reference sequence). V shed 5 bases, J shed 8 bases, and the junction held 12 bases outside the gene matches. This CDR3 spans 15 amino acids. The rearrangement uses TRBV15 and TRBJ1-2, with TRBD1 identical over 9 bases. This receptor was identified in a woman aged 25 to 39 with acute or convalescent COVID-19. Material for sequencing was peripheral blood. Here the CDR3 DNA reads TGTGCCACCAGCCGTCCCGGGACAGGGATCGGGGGCTACACCTTC. This encodes CATSRPGTGIGGYTF.